These 19 T cell receptor beta chains originate from one sample sequenced in a study of blood T cell repertoires in COVID-19. Clones were read by immunoSEQ multiplex PCR, and TCRdb kept only the in-frame ones, dropping some. The repertoire consists of 130,000 or so clones, with 80% to 90% occurring once and the leading ten covering around 30%. The sequenced material came from peripheral blood. The source of these receptors is a man aged 65 to 85 with active or convalescent COVID-19.

The J gene is TRBJ2-1, the V gene TRBV4-1; D is possibly TRBD1 (6 bases). Germline CDR1 reads MGHRA; CDR2 reads YSYEKL. V was pared by 0 bases and J by 2 bases, with 11 bases between. This CDR3 spans 16 amino acids. The DNA of the CDR3 is TGCGCCAGCAGCCAAGATTCCTCAGGGGCCTACAATGAGCAGTTCTTC. This translates into CASSQDSSGAYNEQFF.

The chain couples TRBV11-3 to TRBJ2-1; the D gene is possibly TRBD2 (5 bases). The CDR3 has 13 residues. Germline V gene lookup returns CDR1 SGHNT and CDR2 YENEEA. V lost 1 base to trimming and J lost 7 bases, with 8 bases between them. In DNA, the CDR3 is TGTGCCAGCAGCTTAGGAGGGTGGAATGAGCAGTTCTTC. This sequence encodes CASSLGGWNEQFF.

CDR3 sequence (DNA): TGCAGCGTTGCGACAAGGATGACAGATACGCAGTATTTT. Amino acids: CSVATRMTDTQYF. The rearrangement joins TRBV29-1 to TRBJ2-3; unclear D gene. This CDR3 region has 13 residues. CDR1 is SQVTM, CDR2 ANQGSEA, per germline. Trimming left V 4 bases short and J 3 bases short, with 11 bases between.

CDR3 loop: CASSLEATPEAYNEQFF. In nucleotides, the CDR3 is TGCGCCAGCAGCTTGGAGGCGACCCCCGAGGCCTACAATGAGCAGTTCTTC. The chain employs TRBV5-1 and TRBJ2-1; D is undetermined. V lost 0 bases to trimming and J lost 2 bases, with 15 bases between them. From germline, CDR1 is SGHRS and CDR2 YFSETQ. The CDR3 extends over 17 amino acids.

The chain links TRBV11-2 to TRBJ2-7; weak D call: TRBD2 (7 bases). Per the germline V gene, CDR1 is SGHAT and CDR2 is FQNNGV. There are 15 residues in the CDR3. Trimming shortened V by 5 bases and J by 5 bases, and 19 bases separated the two germline ends. The CDR3 loop is CASSPWGGQGDEQYF. The DNA for the CDR3 is TGTGCCAGCAGCCCGTGGGGGGGGCAGGGTGACGAGCAGTACTTC.

J is TRBJ2-7 and V is TRBV27; no reliable D call. V shed 6 bases and J shed 5 bases, with 8 bases lying between them. The CDR3 sequence is 11 residues long. Germline CDR1 MNHEY, CDR2 SMNVEV (reference sequence). For the CDR3, the DNA is TGTGCCAGCAGCTCTTATAACGAGCAGTACTTC. Protein sequence: CASSSYNEQYF.

The CDR3 sequence is CASRSEGGYTF. The CDR3 nucleotides read TGTGCCAGCAGGTCCGAGGGTGGCTACACCTTC. The chain joins TRBV6-5 to TRBJ1-2, with unresolved D. The CDR3 covers 11 residues. CDR1 and CDR2 (germline): MNHEY, SVGAGI. The ends were cut back, 6 bases at V and 7 bases at J, with 9 bases in the middle.

Details on this clone: At one end the junction does not follow the germline gene, possibly because of a read error. The rearrangement links TRBV7-2 to TRBJ1-5; TRBD1 agrees at 10 bases. Germline V gene lookup returns CDR1 SGHTA and CDR2 FQGNSA. The CDR3 covers 12 residues. CDR3 in amino acids: CASSQGTGVARF. As DNA, the CDR3 is TGTGCCAGCAGCCAGGGGACAGGGGTCGCACGCTTT.

The rearrangement links TRBV5-5 to TRBJ2-7; D not resolved. This CDR3 comprises 13 residues. CDR1 is SGHKS, CDR2 YYEKEE, per germline (reference sequence). V lost 4 bases to trimming and J lost 2 bases, with 10 bases between them. The CDR3 coding sequence is TGTGCCAGCAGCACAGACAAGACCTACGAGCAGTACTTC. This sequence encodes CASSTDKTYEQYF. The whole variable domain, remainder taken from reference TRBV5-5 and TRBJ2-7, is DAGVTQSPTHLIKTRGQQVTLRCSPISGHKSVSWYQQVLGQGPQFIFQYYEKEERGRGNFPDRFSARQFPNYSSELNVNALLLGDSALYLCASSTDKTYEQYFGPGTRLTVT.

The J gene is TRBJ2-7, the V gene TRBV28; unclear D gene. V lost 3 bases and J lost 6, with 15 bases in between. The germline V gene encodes CDR1 MDHEN and CDR2 SYDVKM. This CDR3 has 14 amino acids. The CDR3 is CASSLTPHWSEQYF. In DNA form, the CDR3 reads TGTGCCAGCAGTTTGACCCCCCATTGGAGCGAGCAGTACTTC. Together with reference TRBV28 and TRBJ2-7, the CDR3 gives the full variable domain: DVKVTQSSRYLVKRTGEKVFLECVQDMDHENMFWYRQDPGLGLRLIYFSYDVKMKEKGDIPEGYSVSREKKERFSLILESASTNQTSMYLCASSLTPHWSEQYFGPGTRLTVT.

CDR3 region: CASSLAGTGGRDSPLHF. CDR3 in DNA: TGCGCCAGCAGCTTGGCCGGGACAGGGGGCAGAGATTCACCCCTCCACTTT. V is TRBV5-1 and J is TRBJ1-6; 12 bases line up with TRBD1. This CDR3 region has 17 residues. V trimming: 0 bases; J trimming: 8 bases; junction bases outside the gene matches: 6. Germline V gene sequence: CDR1 SGHRS, CDR2 YFSETQ. The full variable domain, its missing parts supplied by reference TRBV5-1 and TRBJ1-6, is KAGVTQTPRYLIKTRGQQVTLSCSPISGHRSVSWYQQTPGQGLQFLFEYFSETQRNKGNFPGRFSGRQFSNSRSEMNVSTLELGDSALYLCASSLAGTGGRDSPLHFGNGTRLTVT.

The chain recombines TRBV27 with TRBJ2-2; 10 bases agree with TRBD2. The CDR3 extends over 17 amino acids. The germline gives CDR1 MNHEY, CDR2 SMNVEV (reference sequence). V dropped 2 bases and J dropped 5; count of bases not matched to a gene: 8. In nucleotides, the CDR3 is TGTGCCAGCAGTTTAAACCCTAGCGGGAGTCGGACCGGGGAGCTGTTTTTT. Protein: CASSLNPSGSRTGELFF.

This sequence joins TRBV27 and TRBJ1-2; D is perhaps TRBD1 (6 bases). The CDR3 has 14 amino acids. CDR1 and CDR2 from the germline V gene are MNHEY and SMNVEV (reference sequence). V gave up 4 bases and J gave up 5 bases, with 14 bases separating them. The CDR3 here is CASSSQGLIYGYTF. The CDR3 nucleotides are TGTGCCAGCAGTTCCCAGGGGTTGATTTATGGCTACACCTTC.

The V call is TRBV28, the J call TRBJ1-5; 10 bases are a match to TRBD1. The junction had 6 bases not matched to a gene; V was cut back by 4 bases and J by 3 bases. The length of the CDR3 is 16 residues. The germline V gene encodes CDR1 MDHEN and CDR2 SYDVKM. The CDR3 DNA reads TGTGCCAGCAGTTCTCCGGGACAGGGGTACAATCAGCCCCAGCATTTT. Its protein product is CASSSPGQGYNQPQHF.

The chain recombines TRBV30 with TRBJ1-5; 12 nucleotides match TRBD1. Germline CDR1 is GTSNPN and CDR2 is SVGIG (reference sequence). J gave up 0 bases and V 5 bases, and 11 bases lay outside the gene matches. This CDR3 comprises 18 residues. The CDR3 DNA is TGTGCCTGGCAATCCGGGACAGGGGGCTTAACTAGCAATCAGCCCCAGCATTTT. Its translation: CAWQSGTGGLTSNQPQHF.

The chain uses TRBV19 and TRBJ2-7; D may be TRBD2 (5 bases). V was pared by 5 bases and J by 3 bases, with 11 bases between. There are 13 residues in the CDR3. Looked up from germline, CDR1 is LNHDA and CDR2 is SQIVND (reference sequence). The DNA of the CDR3 is TGTGCCAGTAGTCCCTCCGGAGGCTACGAGCAGTACTTC. This translates into CASSPSGGYEQYF.

This chain connects TRBV27 to TRBJ2-1; no clear D. Trimming left V 6 bases short and J 2 bases short, with 14 bases between. CDR3 size: 15 residues. In germline, CDR1 is MNHEY, CDR2 SMNVEV (reference sequence). The CDR3 is CASRIDSSTYNEQFF. CDR3 bases: TGTGCCAGCAGGATAGACTCTTCTACCTACAATGAGCAGTTCTTC.

V is TRBV7-6 and J is TRBJ2-7, with D perhaps matching TRBD1 (8 bases). CDR1 SGHVS and CDR2 FNYEAQ come from the germline V gene. This CDR3 comprises 15 residues. V was trimmed by 5 bases and J by 4 bases, leaving 18 bases between them. The CDR3 sequence: CASSRGAGGPYEQYF. The DNA of the CDR3 is TGTGCCAGCAGCCGGGGGGCAGGGGGCCCATACGAGCAGTACTTC. The full variable domain, its missing parts supplied by reference TRBV7-6 and TRBJ2-7, is GAGVSQSPRYKVTKRGQDVALRCDPISGHVSLYWYRQALGQGPEFLTYFNYEAQQDKSGLPNDRFSAERPEGSISTLTIQRTEQRDSAMYRCASSRGAGGPYEQYFGPGTRLTVT.

The rearrangement uses TRBV6-5 and TRBJ2-7, with TRBD1 as a possible D gene (6 bases). Trimming cost V 0 bases and J 1 base, with 10 bases left between them. The CDR3 length is 15 residues. CDR1 MNHEY and CDR2 SVGAGI come from the germline V gene. The CDR3 DNA reads as TGTGCCAGCAGTTACTCACAGGGCCCTTCCTACGAGCAGTACTTC. It translates to CASSYSQGPSYEQYF.